This passage covers 4 T cell receptor beta chains from one sample sequenced in a study of identical twins. Each CDR3 protein gets one entry after TCRdb re-called the 5' RACE reads with MiXCR. The sample comprises 310,000 or so distinct CDR3 sequences, 9.5% of which are singletons, and under 7.5% rests with the top ten. The sample was also linked to a second study, of yellow fever vaccine responses in identical twins.

Sequencing was carried out using CD8+ T cells sorted from blood. These receptors were obtained from a woman aged 18 to 35 in good health.

This clonotype has a count of ten or more. The rearrangement uses TRBV29-1 and TRBJ2-1; no definite D call. The germline gives CDR1 SQVTM, CDR2 ANQGSEA. The CDR3 sequence is 14 residues long. With 2 bases removed from V and 4 bases from J, the gap between germline ends came to 12 bases. The CDR3 spells CSVEYSVIYNEQFF. The CDR3 DNA is TGCAGCGTTGAATACAGCGTGATTTACAATGAGCAGTTCTTC.

In its sample, this clonotype was seen a few times. V gene TRBV15 combines with J gene TRBJ1-5; no definite D call. V was cut by 6 bases and J by 6 bases, with 18 bases left in between. The CDR3 runs 15 residues. Germline lookup yields CDR1 LNHNV and CDR2 YYDKDF (reference sequence). CDR3 nucleotides: TGTGCCACCAGTCGATCCGGGAAGGGTTTTCAGCCCCAGCATTTT. Its protein is CATSRSGKGFQPQHF. Variable domain in full (rest from reference TRBV15 and TRBJ1-5): DAMVIQNPRYQVTQFGKPVTLSCSQTLNHNVMYWYQQKSSQAPKLLFHYYDKDFNNEADTPDNFQSRRPNTSFCFLDIRSPGLGDTAMYLCATSRSGKGFQPQHFGDGTRLSIL.

This clonotype was observed a handful of times. The V gene is TRBV28, the J gene TRBJ2-1, with D perhaps TRBD1 (6 bases). Trimming pared 6 bases from V and 4 bases from J, leaving 16 bases between. Germline values: CDR1 MDHEN, CDR2 SYDVKM. The length of the CDR3 is 15 residues. The CDR3 DNA reads TGTGCCAGCAGATTTCTCCGGGACACTTACAATGAGCAGTTCTTC. Amino acids: CASRFLRDTYNEQFF.

This clonotype was seen a few times. The rearrangement joins TRBV28 to TRBJ2-5, with 7 bases that match TRBD1. Germline V gene data show CDR1 as MDHEN and CDR2 as SYDVKM. The CDR3 length is 14 residues. Trimming removed 10 bases from V and 0 bases from J; junction bases left unmatched: 8. CDR3 DNA sequence: TGTGCCATCTCCGACAGGGACGACCAAGAGACCCAGTACTTC. This encodes CAISDRDDQETQYF.